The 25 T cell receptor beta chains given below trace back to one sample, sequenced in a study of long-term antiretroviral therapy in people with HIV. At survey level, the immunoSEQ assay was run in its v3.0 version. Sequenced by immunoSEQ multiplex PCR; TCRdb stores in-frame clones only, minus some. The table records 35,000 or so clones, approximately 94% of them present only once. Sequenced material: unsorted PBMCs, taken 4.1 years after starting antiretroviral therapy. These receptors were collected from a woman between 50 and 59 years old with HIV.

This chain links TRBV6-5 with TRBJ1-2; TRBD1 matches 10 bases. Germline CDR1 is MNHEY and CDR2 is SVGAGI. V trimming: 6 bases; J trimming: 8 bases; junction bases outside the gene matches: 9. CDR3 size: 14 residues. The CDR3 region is CASRPGDRGSGYTF. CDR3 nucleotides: TGTGCCAGCAGACCCGGGGACAGGGGAAGCGGCTACACCTTC.

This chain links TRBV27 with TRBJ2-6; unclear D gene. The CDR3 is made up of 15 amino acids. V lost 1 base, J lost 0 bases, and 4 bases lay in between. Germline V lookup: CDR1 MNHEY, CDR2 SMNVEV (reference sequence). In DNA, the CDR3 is TGTGCCAGCAGTTTATTGGGCTCTGGGGCCAACGTCCTGACTTTC. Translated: CASSLLGSGANVLTF. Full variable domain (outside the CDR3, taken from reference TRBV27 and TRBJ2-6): EAQVTQNPRYLITVTGKKLTVTCSQNMNHEYMSWYRQDPGLGLRQIYYSMNVEVTDKGDVPEGYKVSRKEKRNFPLILESPSPNQTSLYFCASSLLGSGANVLTFGAGSRLTVL.

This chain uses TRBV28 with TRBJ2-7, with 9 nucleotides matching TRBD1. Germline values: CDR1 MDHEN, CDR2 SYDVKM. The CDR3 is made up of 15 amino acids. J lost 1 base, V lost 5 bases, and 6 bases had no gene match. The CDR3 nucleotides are TGTGCCAGCAGTGTAACAGGGGGCCTTTCCTACGAGCAGTACTTC. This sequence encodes CASSVTGGLSYEQYF. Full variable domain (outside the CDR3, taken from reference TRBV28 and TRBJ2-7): DVKVTQSSRYLVKRTGEKVFLECVQDMDHENMFWYRQDPGLGLRLIYFSYDVKMKEKGDIPEGYSVSREKKERFSLILESASTNQTSMYLCASSVTGGLSYEQYFGPGTRLTVT.

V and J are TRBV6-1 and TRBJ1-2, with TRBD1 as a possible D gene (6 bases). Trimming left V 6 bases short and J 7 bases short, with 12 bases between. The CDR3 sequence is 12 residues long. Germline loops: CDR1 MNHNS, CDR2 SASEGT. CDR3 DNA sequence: TGTGCCAGCAGCGCGACAGGTAGTGGCTACACCTTC. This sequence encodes CASSATGSGYTF.

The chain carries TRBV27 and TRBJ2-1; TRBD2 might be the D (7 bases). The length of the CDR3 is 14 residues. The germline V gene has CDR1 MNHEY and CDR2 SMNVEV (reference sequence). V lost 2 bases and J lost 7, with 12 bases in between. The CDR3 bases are TGTGCCAGCAGTTTAGGGGGGGCGAGGAATGAGCAGTTCTTC. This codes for CASSLGGARNEQFF.

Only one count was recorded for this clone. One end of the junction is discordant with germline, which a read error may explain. CDR3 in DNA: TGTGCCAGCGGTGAAGTGGGACAGACCTACGAGCAGTACTTC. Protein sequence: CASGEVGQTYEQYF. The chain links TRBV6-1 to TRBJ2-7; TRBD1 matches at 7 bases. The CDR3 contains 14 residues. Per the germline V gene, CDR1 is MNHNS and CDR2 is SASEGT.

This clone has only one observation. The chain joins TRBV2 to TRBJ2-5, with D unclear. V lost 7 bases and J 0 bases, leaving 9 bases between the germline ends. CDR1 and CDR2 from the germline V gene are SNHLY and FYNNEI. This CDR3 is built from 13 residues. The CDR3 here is CASIDGNQETQYF. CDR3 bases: TGTGCCAGCATCGACGGAAACCAAGAGACCCAGTACTTC. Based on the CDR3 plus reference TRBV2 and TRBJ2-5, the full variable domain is EPEVTQTPSHQVTQMGQEVILRCVPISNHLYFYWYRQILGQKVEFLVSFYNNEISEKSEIFDDQFSVERPDGSNFTLKIRSTKLEDSAMYFCASIDGNQETQYFGPGTRLLVL.

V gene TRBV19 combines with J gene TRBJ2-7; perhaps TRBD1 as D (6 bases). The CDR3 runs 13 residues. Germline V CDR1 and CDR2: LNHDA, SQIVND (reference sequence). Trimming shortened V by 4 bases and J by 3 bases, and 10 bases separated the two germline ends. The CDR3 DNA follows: TGTGCCAGTAGTACCGAGACAGGCTACGAGCAGTACTTC. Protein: CASSTETGYEQYF.

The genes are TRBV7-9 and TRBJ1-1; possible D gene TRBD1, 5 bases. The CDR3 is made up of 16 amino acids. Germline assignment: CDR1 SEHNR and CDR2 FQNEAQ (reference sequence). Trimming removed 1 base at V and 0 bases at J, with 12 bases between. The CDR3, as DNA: TGTGCCAGCAGCTTAGAGGGGACGGCCCTGAACACTGAAGCTTTCTTT. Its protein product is CASSLEGTALNTEAFF.

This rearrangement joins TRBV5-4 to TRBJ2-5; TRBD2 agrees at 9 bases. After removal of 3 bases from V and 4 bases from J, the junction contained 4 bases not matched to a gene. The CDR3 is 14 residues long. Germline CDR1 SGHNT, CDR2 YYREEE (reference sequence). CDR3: CASSSSTSGETQYF. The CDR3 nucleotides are TGTGCCAGCAGCTCGTCGACTAGCGGAGAGACCCAGTACTTC.

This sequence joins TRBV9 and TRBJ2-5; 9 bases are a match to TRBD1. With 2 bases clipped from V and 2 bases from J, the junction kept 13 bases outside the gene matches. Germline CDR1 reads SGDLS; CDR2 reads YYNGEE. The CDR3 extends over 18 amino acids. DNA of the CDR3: TGTGCCAGCAGCGTTTCCCTTGCGGGACAGGGAGGACAAGAGACCCAGTACTTC. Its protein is CASSVSLAGQGGQETQYF.

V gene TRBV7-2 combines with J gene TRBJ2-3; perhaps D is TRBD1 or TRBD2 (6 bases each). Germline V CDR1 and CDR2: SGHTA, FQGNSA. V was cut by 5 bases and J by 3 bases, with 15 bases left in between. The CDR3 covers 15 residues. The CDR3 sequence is CASSGTGANTDTQYF. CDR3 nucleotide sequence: TGTGCCAGCAGCGGCACGGGGGCGAATACAGATACGCAGTATTTT.

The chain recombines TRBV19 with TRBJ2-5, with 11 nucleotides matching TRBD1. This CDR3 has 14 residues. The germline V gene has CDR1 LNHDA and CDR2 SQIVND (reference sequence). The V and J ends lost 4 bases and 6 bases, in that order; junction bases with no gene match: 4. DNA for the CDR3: TGTGCCAGTAGTACGGGACAGGGGGTAAAGACCCAGTACTTC. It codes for CASSTGQGVKTQYF.

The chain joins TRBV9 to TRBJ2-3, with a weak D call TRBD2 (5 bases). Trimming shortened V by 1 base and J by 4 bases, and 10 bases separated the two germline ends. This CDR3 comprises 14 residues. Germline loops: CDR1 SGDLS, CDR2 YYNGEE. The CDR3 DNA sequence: TGTGCCAGCAGCGTAATCGCCGGGGCAGATACGCAGTATTTT. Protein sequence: CASSVIAGADTQYF.

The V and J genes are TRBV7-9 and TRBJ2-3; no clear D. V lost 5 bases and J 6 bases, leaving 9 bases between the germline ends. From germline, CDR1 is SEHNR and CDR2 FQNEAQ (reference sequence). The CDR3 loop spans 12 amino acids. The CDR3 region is CASSPRKDTQYF. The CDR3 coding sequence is TGTGCCAGCAGCCCCCGAAAGGATACGCAGTATTTT.

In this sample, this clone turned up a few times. Here the CDR3 reads CASSQGARTTEAFF. Here the CDR3 DNA reads TGCGCCAGCAGCCAAGGGGCCAGAACCACTGAAGCTTTCTTT. J is TRBJ1-1 and V is TRBV4-1, with D unclear. CDR1 is MGHRA and CDR2 is YSYEKL in the germline V gene. V dropped 1 base and J dropped 4 bases, with 10 bases sitting between them. The CDR3 runs 14 residues.

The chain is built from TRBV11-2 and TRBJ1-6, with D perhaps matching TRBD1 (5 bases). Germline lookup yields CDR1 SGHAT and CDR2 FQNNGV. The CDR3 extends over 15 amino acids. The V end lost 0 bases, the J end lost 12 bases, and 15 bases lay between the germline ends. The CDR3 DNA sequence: TGTGCCAGCAGCTTAGATCCCACAGCCACAGGACCCCTCCACTTT. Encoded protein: CASSLDPTATGPLHF.

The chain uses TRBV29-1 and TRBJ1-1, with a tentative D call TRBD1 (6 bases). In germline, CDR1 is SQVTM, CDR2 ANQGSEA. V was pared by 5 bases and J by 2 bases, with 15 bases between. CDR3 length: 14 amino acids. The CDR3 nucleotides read TGCAGCGTTTCCCCAGACAGGTTTAACACTGAAGCTTTCTTT. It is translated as CSVSPDRFNTEAFF.

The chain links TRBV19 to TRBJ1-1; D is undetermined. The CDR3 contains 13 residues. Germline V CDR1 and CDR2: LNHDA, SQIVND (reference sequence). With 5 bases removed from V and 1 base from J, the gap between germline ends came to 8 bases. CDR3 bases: TGTGCCAGTAGTGTTAATAAGAACACTGAAGCTTTCTTT. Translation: CASSVNKNTEAFF.

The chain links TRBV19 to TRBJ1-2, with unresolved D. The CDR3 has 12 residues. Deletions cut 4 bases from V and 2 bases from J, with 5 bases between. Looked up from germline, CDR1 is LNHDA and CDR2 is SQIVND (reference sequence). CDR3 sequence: CASSRWNYGYTF. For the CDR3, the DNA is TGTGCCAGTAGTAGGTGGAACTATGGCTACACCTTC.

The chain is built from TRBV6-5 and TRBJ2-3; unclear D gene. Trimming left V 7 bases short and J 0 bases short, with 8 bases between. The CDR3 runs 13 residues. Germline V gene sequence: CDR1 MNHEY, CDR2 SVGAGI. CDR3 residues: CASTEDSTDTQYF. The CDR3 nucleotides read TGTGCCAGCACCGAGGACAGCACAGATACGCAGTATTTT.

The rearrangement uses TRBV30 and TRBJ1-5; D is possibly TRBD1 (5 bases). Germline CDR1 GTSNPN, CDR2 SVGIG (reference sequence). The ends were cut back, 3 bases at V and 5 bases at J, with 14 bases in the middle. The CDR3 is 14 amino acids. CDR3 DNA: TGTGCCTGGAGGGGGCGGGGGGGTGATCAGCCCCAGCATTTT. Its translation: CAWRGRGGDQPQHF.

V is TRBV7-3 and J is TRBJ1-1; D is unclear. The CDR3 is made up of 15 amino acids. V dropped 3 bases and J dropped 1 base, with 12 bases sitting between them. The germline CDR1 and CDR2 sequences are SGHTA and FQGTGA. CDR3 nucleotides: TGTGCCAGCAGCTTCTCCAATGGACGGAACACTGAAGCTTTCTTT. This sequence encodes CASSFSNGRNTEAFF.

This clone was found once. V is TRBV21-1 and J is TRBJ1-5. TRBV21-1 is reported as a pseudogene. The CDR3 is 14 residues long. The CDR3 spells CASSSPWGNQPQHF. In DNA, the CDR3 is TGTGCCAGCAGCTCACCGTGGGGCAATCAGCCCCAGCATTTT.

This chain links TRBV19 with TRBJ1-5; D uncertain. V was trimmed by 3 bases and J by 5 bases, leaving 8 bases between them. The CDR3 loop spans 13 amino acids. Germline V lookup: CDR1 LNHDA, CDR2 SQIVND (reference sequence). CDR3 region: CASSISRDQPQHF. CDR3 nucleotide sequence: TGTGCCAGTAGTATCAGTAGAGATCAGCCCCAGCATTTT.